This TCR beta chain is drawn from a study of T cells in Graves' hyperthyroidism and ophthalmopathy. Study-wide results and limits: Most expanded thyroid clonotypes above 0.001 recurred in blood.

This clonotype was observed a few times. The antigen is not known. Ophthalmopathy patients had Clinical Activity Score at least 3, NOSPECS grade at least 4, duration under 3 months. Exclusion of a patient resulted from uncontrolled infection, other autoimmune disease, pregnancy or lactation. Diagnoses used clinical symptoms, serum thyroxine and TRAb, thyroid ultrasound and orbital computed tomography. RNA transcripts served as the template for amplifying TCR beta CDR3 regions. The TCR CDR3 first-round RT-PCR relied on the HTBI primer set. TCRdb processed the multiplex PCR reads anew with MiXCR; each CDR3 protein has one entry. The profile covers hundreds of thousands of distinct CDR3 sequences, with around 20% appearing a single time and about 34% taken by the ten largest. The source of this sequence is a man in his thirties or forties with Graves' ophthalmopathy. The sequenced sample consisted of blood.

As DNA, the CDR3 is TGTGCCAGCAGCCAAGAGGGACACTATGGCTACACCTTC. Its translation is CASSQEGHYGYTF. This chain uses TRBV14 with TRBJ1-2, with a weak D call TRBD1 (5 bases). The V and J ends lost 0 bases and 3 bases respectively, with 5 bases between them. Looked up from germline, CDR1 is SGHDN and CDR2 is FVKESK. This CDR3 is 13 amino acids long.